One sample yielded the 2 T cell receptor beta chains listed below, sequenced in a study of blood T cell repertoires in COVID-19 (dated by TCRdb to the early 2020s). Receptor libraries were prepared by the immunoSEQ multiplex PCR assay. The clones in this table, taken by TCRdb from immuneACCESS, are in-frame only. Not every clone is retained; where verified, under half of the shortfall comes from an unresolved V gene, and the cause of the rest is unknown. For this sample there are around 340,000 clones; 65% to 90% appear just once. The ten biggest clones cover just over 7% of the sample. The sample comprised peripheral blood. The source is a woman between 55 and 75 years old with COVID-19, enrolled during active disease.

The rearrangement uses TRBV6-5 and TRBJ2-7; TRBD1 matches at 10 bases. This CDR3 region has 15 residues. After removal of 6 bases from V and 4 bases from J, the junction contained 9 bases not matched to a gene. Germline CDR1 reads MNHEY; CDR2 reads SVGAGI. CDR3 protein: CASREDRGFVYEQYF. The CDR3 bases are TGTGCCAGCAGGGAGGACAGGGGGTTTGTTTACGAGCAGTACTTC.

This clone was recorded a few times. This chain joins TRBV13 and TRBJ2-7, with D possibly TRBD2 on 6 matching bases. This CDR3 is 14 amino acids long. V was cut by 7 bases and J by 2 bases, with 15 bases left in between. Germline CDR1 and CDR2: PRHDT and FYEKMQ (reference sequence). The CDR3 sequence is CASTITGTAYEQYF. The CDR3 region has the DNA TGTGCCAGCACTATAACCGGGACTGCCTACGAGCAGTACTTC.